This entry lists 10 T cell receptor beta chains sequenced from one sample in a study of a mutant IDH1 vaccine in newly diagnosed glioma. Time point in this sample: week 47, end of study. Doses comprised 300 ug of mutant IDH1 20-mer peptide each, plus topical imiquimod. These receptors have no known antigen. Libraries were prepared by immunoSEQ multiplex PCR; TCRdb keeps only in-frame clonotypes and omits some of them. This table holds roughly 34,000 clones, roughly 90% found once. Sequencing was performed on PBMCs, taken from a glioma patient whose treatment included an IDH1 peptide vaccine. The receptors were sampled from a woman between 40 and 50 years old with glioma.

DNA for the CDR3: TGCAGCGTTGTAGCGCTTCGCGAGCAGTACTTC. Amino acid sequence: CSVVALREQYF. The rearrangement joins TRBV29-1 to TRBJ2-7, with D possibly being TRBD2 (5 bases). Trimming removed 4 bases from V and 6 bases from J, with 10 bases in between. CDR1 is SQVTM and CDR2 is ANQGSEA in the germline V gene. CDR3 size: 11 residues.

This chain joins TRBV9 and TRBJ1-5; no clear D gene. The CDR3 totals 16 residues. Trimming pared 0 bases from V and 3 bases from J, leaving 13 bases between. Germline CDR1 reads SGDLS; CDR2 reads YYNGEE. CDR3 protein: CASSVVKGGNNQPQHF. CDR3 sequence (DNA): TGTGCCAGCAGCGTAGTAAAAGGTGGTAACAATCAGCCCCAGCATTTT.

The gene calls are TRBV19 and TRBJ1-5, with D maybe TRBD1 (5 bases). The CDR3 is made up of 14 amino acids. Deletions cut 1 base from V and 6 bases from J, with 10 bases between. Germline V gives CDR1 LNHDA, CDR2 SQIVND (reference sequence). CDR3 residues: CASSIGSGGQPQHF. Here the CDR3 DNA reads TGTGCCAGTAGTATAGGGTCGGGGGGTCAGCCCCAGCATTTT.

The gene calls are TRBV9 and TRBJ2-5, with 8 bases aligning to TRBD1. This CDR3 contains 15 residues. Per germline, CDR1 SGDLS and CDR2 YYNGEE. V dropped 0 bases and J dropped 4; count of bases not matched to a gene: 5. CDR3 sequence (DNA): TGTGCCAGCAGCGTAGATGGACAGGGAAGAGAGACCCAGTACTTC. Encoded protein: CASSVDGQGRETQYF.

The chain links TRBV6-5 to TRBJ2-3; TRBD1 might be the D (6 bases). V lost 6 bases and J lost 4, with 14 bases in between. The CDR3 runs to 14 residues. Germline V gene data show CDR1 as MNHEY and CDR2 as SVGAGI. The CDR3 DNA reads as TGTGCCAGCAGAAAAACCAGGGGAGCAGATACGCAGTATTTT. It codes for CASRKTRGADTQYF.

CDR3 coding DNA: TGCGCCAGCAGCCTAGCGCAGGGGGCCGGGGAGCTGTTTTTT. Its translation: CASSLAQGAGELFF. The chain couples TRBV4-1 to TRBJ2-2, with TRBD1 matching over 7 bases. The CDR3 extends over 14 amino acids. Germline V gene lookup returns CDR1 MGHRA and CDR2 YSYEKL. Trimming removed 4 bases from V and 6 bases from J; junction bases left unmatched: 5.

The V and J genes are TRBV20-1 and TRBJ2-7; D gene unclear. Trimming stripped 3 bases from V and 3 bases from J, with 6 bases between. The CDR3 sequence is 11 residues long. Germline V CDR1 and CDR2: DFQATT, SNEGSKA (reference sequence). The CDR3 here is CSARGGYEQYF. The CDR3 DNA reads TGCAGTGCTAGGGGTGGCTACGAGCAGTACTTC.

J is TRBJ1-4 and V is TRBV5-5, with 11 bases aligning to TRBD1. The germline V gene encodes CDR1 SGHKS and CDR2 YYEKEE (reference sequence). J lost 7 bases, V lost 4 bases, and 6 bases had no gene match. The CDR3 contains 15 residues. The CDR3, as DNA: TGTGCCAGCAGCCCGCGGACAGGGGGCGGTGAAAAACTGTTTTTT. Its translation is CASSPRTGGGEKLFF.

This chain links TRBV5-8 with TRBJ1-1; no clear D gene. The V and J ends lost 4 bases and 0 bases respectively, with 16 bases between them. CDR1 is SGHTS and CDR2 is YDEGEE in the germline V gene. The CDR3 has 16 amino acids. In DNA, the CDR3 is TGTGCCAGCAGCCGGGCGAGACTTCATATGAACACTGAAGCTTTCTTT. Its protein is CASSRARLHMNTEAFF.

CDR3 region: CATSYEDYGYTF. CDR3 DNA sequence: TGTGCCACCAGCTATGAAGACTATGGCTACACCTTC. This sequence joins TRBV15 and TRBJ1-2, with D hard to call. The V gene's germline CDR1 is LNHNV and CDR2 YYDKDF (reference sequence). This CDR3 region has 12 residues. Trimming took 5 bases from V and 3 from J, leaving 7 bases between them.